The 9 T cell receptor beta chains listed next were all sequenced from one sample in a study of cytomegalovirus exposure and HLA in healthy donors. The PCR made use of 60 Vbeta and 13 Jbeta primers. This table comes from immunoSEQ multiplex PCR, and its TCRdb copy is limited to in-frame clones, with some not included. The sample contains 90,000 to 130,000 clones, more than 65% of which appear only once. The specimen was PBMCs. All receptors derive from a woman in her twenties or thirties in good health and CMV-seronegative.

This sequence joins TRBV4-3 and TRBJ1-1, with D maybe TRBD1 (5 bases). This CDR3 is 16 amino acids long. Trimming left V 0 bases short and J 5 bases short, with 16 bases between. CDR1 LGHNA and CDR2 YSLEER come from the germline V gene. CDR3 coding DNA: TGCGCCAGCAGCCAAGATCTTCCGGGGGTGGGGACTGAAGCTTTCTTT. Protein product: CASSQDLPGVGTEAFF.

The J gene is TRBJ1-2, the V gene TRBV28; 7 bases are shared with TRBD1. J lost 3 bases, V lost 5 bases, and 15 bases had no gene match. The germline CDR1 and CDR2 sequences are MDHEN and SYDVKM. The CDR3 runs to 17 residues. The CDR3 protein is CASSLPFENRGYYGYTF. CDR3 nucleotide sequence: TGTGCCAGCAGTCTACCATTCGAAAACAGGGGTTACTATGGCTACACCTTC.

This sequence joins TRBV6-5 and TRBJ2-7, with a possible D match to TRBD2 (5 bases). The CDR3 contains 13 residues. Germline values: CDR1 MNHEY, CDR2 SVGAGI. Trimming left V 6 bases short and J 4 bases short, with 13 bases between. CDR3 protein: CASRPTRWYEQYF. The CDR3 region has the DNA TGTGCCAGCAGACCTACTAGATGGTACGAGCAGTACTTC.

The V call is TRBV28, the J call TRBJ1-5; maybe TRBD1 (5 bases). Trimming shortened V by 6 bases and J by 6 bases, and 18 bases separated the two germline ends. In germline, CDR1 is MDHEN, CDR2 SYDVKM. The CDR3 loop spans 15 amino acids. CDR3 nucleotide sequence: TGTGCCAGCAGCCCCTGGGGGGGGGTGGGTCAGCCCCAGCATTTT. It specifies CASSPWGGVGQPQHF.

This clone was counted only a few times. V gene TRBV6-5 combines with J gene TRBJ1-2, with D possibly TRBD1 on 5 matching bases. Germline assignment: CDR1 MNHEY and CDR2 SVGAGI. V lost 3 bases to trimming and J lost 8 bases, with 16 bases between them. The CDR3 contains 14 residues. The CDR3 is CASSYSGGVRGYTF. In DNA form, the CDR3 reads TGTGCCAGCAGTTATTCGGGGGGGGTGAGAGGCTACACCTTC.

The gene calls are TRBV7-9 and TRBJ1-2, with 7 bases that match TRBD1. The trim removed 5 bases at V and 8 bases at J, leaving 14 bases unmatched. Germline CDR1 reads SEHNR; CDR2 reads FQNEAQ (reference sequence). This CDR3 has 15 residues. In DNA form, the CDR3 reads TGTGCCAGCAGCCCCGAGGGGGTTCAGGGGGGCGGCTACACCTTC. Its translation: CASSPEGVQGGGYTF.

J is TRBJ2-7 and V is TRBV7-8; 12 nucleotides agree with TRBD2. This CDR3 contains 16 residues. Germline values: CDR1 SGHVS, CDR2 FQNEAQ. Trimming took 4 bases from V and 0 from J; bases not matched to a gene: 4. The CDR3 nucleotides are TGTGCCAGCAGCTCCGGACTAGCGGGAAGCTCCTACGAGCAGTACTTC. Translated, it gives CASSSGLAGSSYEQYF.

The chain carries TRBV29-1 and TRBJ1-2; TRBD1 matches at 7 bases. V was pared by 4 bases and J by 3 bases, with 2 bases of the junction left unmatched. CDR1 SQVTM and CDR2 ANQGSEA come from the germline V gene. The CDR3 runs 12 residues. CDR3 in amino acids: CSVAQGDYGYTF. In nucleotides, the CDR3 is TGCAGCGTTGCCCAGGGGGACTATGGCTACACCTTC. The variable domain in full, completed from reference TRBV29-1 and TRBJ1-2, reads SAVISQKPSRDICQRGTSLTIQCQVDSQVTMMFWYRQQPGQSLTLIATANQGSEATYESGFVIDKFPISRPNLTFSTLTVSNMSPEDSSIYLCSVAQGDYGYTFGSGTRLTVV.

The chain recombines TRBV6-4 with TRBJ2-2; 8 positions agree with TRBD2. The CDR3 is 15 amino acids. V shed 6 bases, J shed 3 bases, and the junction held 6 bases outside the gene matches. Looked up from germline, CDR1 is MRHNA and CDR2 is SNTAGT. The CDR3 spells CASSMTGGYTGELFF. CDR3 DNA sequence: TGTGCCAGCAGCATGACGGGAGGGTACACCGGGGAGCTGTTTTTT.